One sample yielded the 8 T cell receptor beta chains listed below, sequenced in a study of cytomegalovirus exposure and HLA in healthy donors. It was with 60 Vbeta and 13 Jbeta primers that the PCR ran. Some clones are missing from TCRdb's copy, which holds only in-frame ones; the method was immunoSEQ multiplex PCR. This repertoire shows 200,000 or so clones, approximately 82% found once; its top ten account for approximately 0.6%. What was sequenced was PBMCs. The source of these receptors is a man between 18 and 35 years old in good health and CMV-seronegative.

The chain is built from TRBV6-1 and TRBJ2-6; the D gene is possibly TRBD1 (6 bases). Per the germline V gene, CDR1 is MNHNS and CDR2 is SASEGT. The CDR3 runs 15 residues. V lost 6 bases, J lost 2 bases, and 11 bases lay in between. The CDR3 loop is CASSIRGAGANVLTF. CDR3 bases: TGTGCCAGCAGCATCAGGGGAGCTGGGGCCAACGTCCTGACTTTC.

The rearrangement uses TRBV7-9 and TRBJ1-1; maybe TRBD1 (5 bases). Germline V CDR1 and CDR2: SEHNR, FQNEAQ (reference sequence). The CDR3 covers 13 residues. Trimming took off 1 base at V and 10 bases at J, with 13 bases between the two ends. Here the CDR3 DNA reads TGTGCCAGCAGCTTAGTGGATGGTCAGGGAGCTTTCTTT. Amino acid sequence: CASSLVDGQGAFF.

The V gene is TRBV10-3, the J gene TRBJ2-5, with 8 bases matching TRBD2. The closer fit of TRBJ2-7 to the DNA end suggests the J call may be wrong. Germline V gene sequence: CDR1 ENHRY, CDR2 SYGVKD. This CDR3 has 16 amino acids. CDR3 sequence: CAISDPVAGSSYEQYF. The CDR3 DNA reads as TGTGCCATCAGTGATCCGGTAGCGGGGAGCTCCTACGAGCAGTACTTC.

The gene calls are TRBV2 and TRBJ2-7; perhaps TRBD1 as D (6 bases). The CDR3 extends over 14 amino acids. Looked up from germline, CDR1 is SNHLY and CDR2 is FYNNEI. Trimming cost V 6 bases and J 1 base, with 13 bases left between them. The CDR3 loop is CASSPGTLSYEQYF. CDR3 DNA: TGTGCCAGCAGCCCCGGGACACTGTCCTACGAGCAGTACTTC.

The rearrangement links TRBV12-5 to TRBJ1-1, with 8 nucleotides matching TRBD1. Looked up from germline, CDR1 is LGHNT and CDR2 is FRNRAP. V shed 6 bases and J 3 bases; nucleotides not matched to a gene: 3. The CDR3 is 13 residues long. The CDR3 DNA reads TGTGCTAGTGGCCCGACAGGGGACACTGAAGCTTTCTTT. Its protein is CASGPTGDTEAFF.

This clone turned up a few times. The chain combines TRBV4-1 with TRBJ1-1; D remains unclear. V shed 1 base and J shed 5 bases, with 14 bases lying between them. Germline V gene sequence: CDR1 MGHRA, CDR2 YSYEKL. This CDR3 is 15 amino acids long. CDR3 protein: CASSQVNHPGTEAFF. The CDR3 nucleotides read TGCGCCAGCAGCCAAGTTAACCACCCGGGAACTGAAGCTTTCTTT.

The gene calls are TRBV11-2 and TRBJ2-5; 8 bases line up with TRBD2. This CDR3 comprises 17 residues. Unmatched junction bases numbered 16, after V lost 6 bases and J lost 4 bases. CDR1 is SGHAT, CDR2 FQNNGV, per germline. As DNA, the CDR3 is TGTGCCAGCAGTCATAGCCGGGAGGGCGGGAGTGGAGAGACCCAGTACTTC. It specifies CASSHSREGGSGETQYF.

This rearrangement joins TRBV4-1 to TRBJ2-5; 9 nucleotides agree with TRBD2. This CDR3 is built from 15 residues. V dropped 4 bases and J dropped 5; count of bases not matched to a gene: 8. Germline V CDR1 and CDR2: MGHRA, YSYEKL. The CDR3, as DNA: TGCGCCAGCAGCCTCAGCGCGGGGGGGTACGAGACCCAGTACTTC. Translating it yields CASSLSAGGYETQYF.